A single sample gave rise to the 24 T cell receptor beta chains below, sequenced in a study of cytomegalovirus exposure and HLA in healthy donors. The PCR had 60 Vbeta and 13 Jbeta primers. Using immunoSEQ multiplex PCR, the repertoire was profiled, and TCRdb retains in-frame clones only, with some absent. The sample has around 150,000 clones, about 64% seen once; the top ten hold 2.4%. The specimen sequenced was PBMCs. These receptors were taken from a woman aged 40 to 50 in good health and CMV-seronegative.

This chain uses TRBV29-1 with TRBJ1-4, with 7 bases identical to TRBD1. Germline CDR1 reads SQVTM; CDR2 reads ANQGSEA. The CDR3 has 14 residues. J lost 6 bases, V lost 4 bases, and 8 bases had no gene match. CDR3: CSVGQGGLDEKLFF. The DNA for the CDR3 is TGCAGCGTTGGGCAGGGGGGCCTTGATGAAAAACTGTTTTTT.

The sample holds a few counts of this clone. The rearrangement joins TRBV4-3 to TRBJ2-7; 9 bases match TRBD2. The junction had 10 bases not matched to a gene; V was cut back by 5 bases and J by 5 bases. This CDR3 region has 15 residues. The germline V gene encodes CDR1 LGHNA and CDR2 YSLEER. In nucleotides, the CDR3 is TGCGCCAGCAGCACCAGAGCGGGGGGATACGACGAGCAGTACTTC. It translates to CASSTRAGGYDEQYF.

The chain combines TRBV9 with TRBJ2-5; TRBD1 aligns across 9 bases. The ends lost 3 bases at V and 5 bases at J; junction bases unmatched: 14. The CDR3 contains 17 residues. Germline CDR1 is SGDLS and CDR2 is YYNGEE. This CDR3 is CASSAGTGFSRRETQYF. The DNA for the CDR3 is TGTGCCAGCAGCGCCGGGACAGGGTTTTCCCGAAGGGAGACCCAGTACTTC.

The chain recombines TRBV9 with TRBJ2-7; 8 bases agree with TRBD1. In germline, CDR1 is SGDLS, CDR2 YYNGEE. V lost 6 bases to trimming and J lost 4 bases; unmatched junction nucleotides: 9. The CDR3 covers 14 residues. CDR3 coding DNA: TGTGCCAGCACCCAGGGGGCAGGGGGTTACGAGCAGTACTTC. It yields the protein CASTQGAGGYEQYF.

This clone was seen only a few times. CDR3 residues: CASSFGQTYEQYF. CDR3 coding DNA: TGTGCCAGCAGCTTCGGACAGACCTACGAGCAGTACTTC. The rearrangement links TRBV11-2 to TRBJ2-7; TRBD1 is a possible D gene (6 bases). Trimming shortened V by 3 bases and J by 2 bases, and 8 bases separated the two germline ends. This CDR3 has 13 amino acids. Germline V gene lookup returns CDR1 SGHAT and CDR2 FQNNGV.

The V and J genes are TRBV7-2 and TRBJ1-5; D is unresolved. Trimming cost V 4 bases and J 7 bases, with 17 bases left between them. CDR3 length: 15 residues. Germline assignment: CDR1 SGHTA and CDR2 FQGNSA. The CDR3: CASSSRGTDRQPQHF. The CDR3 region has the DNA TGTGCCAGCAGCTCTCGGGGAACAGATAGGCAGCCCCAGCATTTT.

The chain couples TRBV6-5 to TRBJ2-5, with D possibly TRBD1 on 6 matching bases. This CDR3 spans 13 amino acids. Trimming took off 6 bases at V and 5 bases at J, with 13 bases between the two ends. Germline CDR1 MNHEY, CDR2 SVGAGI. CDR3 nucleotide sequence: TGTGCCAGCAGCTCTAACAGGGACGAGACCCAGTACTTC. Its protein is CASSSNRDETQYF.

The V call is TRBV7-3, the J call TRBJ1-1; unclear D gene. The germline CDR1 and CDR2 sequences are SGHTA and FQGTGA. Trimming took 3 bases from V and 2 from J, leaving 7 bases between them. This CDR3 is built from 13 residues. In DNA form, the CDR3 reads TGTGCCAGCAGCTTCCGGGTCAACACTGAAGCTTTCTTT. Translating gives CASSFRVNTEAFF.

The chain is built from TRBV9 and TRBJ2-1; 14 bases agree with TRBD2. The CDR3 contains 16 residues. Trimming took 3 bases from V and 8 from J; bases not matched to a gene: 7. CDR1 and CDR2 from the germline V gene are SGDLS and YYNGEE. The CDR3 bases are TGTGCCAGCAGCGCGCGACTAGCGGGGGGGCGTGATGAGCAGTTCTTC. Residues: CASSARLAGGRDEQFF.

The gene calls are TRBV6-5 and TRBJ2-7; tentative D call: TRBD1 (6 bases). V was shortened by 0 bases and J by 3 bases, with 12 bases between the two germline ends. CDR1 and CDR2 from the germline V gene are MNHEY and SVGAGI. This CDR3 contains 15 residues. CDR3 sequence reads: CASSYSGQPDYEQYF. The CDR3 DNA follows: TGTGCCAGCAGTTACTCAGGACAGCCCGACTACGAGCAGTACTTC.

The gene calls are TRBV7-6 and TRBJ1-1; 8 bases are shared with TRBD1. From germline, CDR1 is SGHVS and CDR2 FNYEAQ. This CDR3 contains 13 residues. Trimming at V came to 6 bases and at J to 8 bases, leaving 8 bases not matched to a gene. The CDR3: CASSPNGDREAFF. The DNA of the CDR3 is TGTGCCAGCAGTCCAAACGGGGACAGGGAAGCTTTCTTT.

V gene TRBV2 combines with J gene TRBJ1-1, with 8 bases lining up with TRBD1. The germline gives CDR1 SNHLY, CDR2 FYNNEI. J was trimmed by 7 bases and V by 8 bases; bases with no gene match: 9. The CDR3 covers 13 residues. DNA for the CDR3: TGTGCCAGCGTACTGACAGGGGTGGTTGAAGCTTTCTTT. Translated, it gives CASVLTGVVEAFF.

The V gene is TRBV5-6, the J gene TRBJ1-1; 12 bases match TRBD1. The J segment lost 4 bases and the V segment lost 2 bases, leaving 12 bases of the junction unmatched. The CDR3 spans 18 residues. From germline, CDR1 is SGHDT and CDR2 YYEEEE. CDR3 DNA sequence: TGTGCCAGCAGCTTCCGCCCGGGACAGGGGGCGGGAGGCACTGAAGCTTTCTTT. Its protein product is CASSFRPGQGAGGTEAFF.

The J gene is TRBJ2-1, the V gene TRBV7-2; TRBD2 matches 7 bases. The CDR3 length is 16 residues. With 5 bases clipped from V and 0 bases from J, the junction kept 7 bases outside the gene matches. Germline CDR1 is SGHTA and CDR2 is FQGNSA. The CDR3 is CASSLVAGLSYNEQFF. The DNA for the CDR3 is TGTGCCAGCAGCCTCGTAGCGGGTCTCTCCTACAATGAGCAGTTCTTC.

This clone has only a few counts. This chain links TRBV4-1 with TRBJ1-2; D is uncertain. The CDR3 has 16 residues. Trimming removed 4 bases at V and 0 bases at J, with 15 bases between. The germline V gene encodes CDR1 MGHRA and CDR2 YSYEKL. The CDR3, as DNA: TGCGCCAGCAGCCCAAGCGACCGACCGACTAACTATGGCTACACCTTC. Translated: CASSPSDRPTNYGYTF.

The V call is TRBV4-1, the J call TRBJ1-3, with TRBD1 matching 9 bases. After removal of 5 bases from V and 1 base from J, the junction contained 3 bases not matched to a gene. The CDR3 loop spans 15 amino acids. CDR1 is MGHRA, CDR2 YSYEKL, per germline. Here the CDR3 DNA reads TGCGCCAGCAGCGCCGACAGGGGGTCTGGAAACACCATATATTTT. The encoded protein is CASSADRGSGNTIYF.

About this clone: The germline gene is not matched at one end of the junction; a read error may be the cause. CDR3 in amino acids: CASSARTGVNTEDFF. CDR3 sequence (DNA): TGTGCCAGCAGCGCCCGGACAGGCGTGAACACTGAAGATTTCTTT. This rearrangement joins TRBV9 to TRBJ1-1; TRBD1 agrees at 7 bases. The CDR3 spans 15 residues. CDR1 and CDR2 from the germline V gene are SGDLS and YYNGEE.

The gene calls are TRBV7-3 and TRBJ2-3, with no clear D. This CDR3 is 14 amino acids long. Trimming stripped 3 bases from V and 2 bases from J, with 9 bases between. Germline V gives CDR1 SGHTA, CDR2 FQGTGA. CDR3 residues: CASSFLANTDTQYF. The CDR3 DNA follows: TGTGCCAGCAGCTTCTTAGCCAACACAGATACGCAGTATTTT.

J is TRBJ1-5 and V is TRBV18, with D possibly matching TRBD1 (6 bases). Germline CDR1 KGHSH, CDR2 LQKENI. CDR3 length equals 13 residues. Trimming took off 3 bases at V and 5 bases at J, with 8 bases between the two ends. The CDR3 here is CASSPQGYQPQHF. The CDR3, as DNA: TGTGCCAGCTCACCCCAGGGGTATCAGCCCCAGCATTTT. Looking up the rest from reference TRBV18 and TRBJ1-5 gives the full variable domain: NAGVMQNPRHLVRRRGQEARLRCSPMKGHSHVYWYRQLPEEGLKFMVYLQKENIIDESGMPKERFSAEFPKEGPSILRIQQVVRGDSAAYFCASSPQGYQPQHFGDGTRLSIL.

This clone was counted once. This rearrangement joins TRBV13 to TRBJ1-1; weak D call: TRBD1 (5 bases). V lost 5 bases and J lost 6, with 10 bases in between. The CDR3 runs to 12 residues. Germline V CDR1 and CDR2: PRHDT, FYEKMQ (reference sequence). CDR3 DNA: TGTGCCAGCAGCCCGACAGCGCCTGAAGCTTTCTTT. It encodes CASSPTAPEAFF.

The genes are TRBV7-2 and TRBJ2-3; 9 nucleotides match TRBD1. The CDR3 has 15 residues. Germline CDR1 and CDR2: SGHTA and FQGNSA. Trimming cost V 4 bases and J 6 bases; bases outside gene matches: 8. The CDR3 region has the DNA TGTGCCAGCAGCTCACGTGGACAGGGGCCCGATACGCAGTATTTT. Protein: CASSSRGQGPDTQYF.

This clone occurred a few times. V is TRBV5-1 and J is TRBJ1-5, with D perhaps matching TRBD1 (5 bases). The germline V gene has CDR1 SGHRS and CDR2 YFSETQ. CDR3 length equals 13 residues. V was trimmed by 2 bases and J by 3 bases, leaving 6 bases between them. CDR3 DNA sequence: TGCGCCAGCAGCTTAGGGGACAATCAGCCCCAGCATTTT. Its protein product is CASSLGDNQPQHF.

This chain joins TRBV4-3 and TRBJ2-2, with 10 bases aligning to TRBD2. Trimming removed 0 bases from V and 1 base from J; junction bases left unmatched: 5. CDR1 and CDR2 from the germline V gene are LGHNA and YSLEER. This CDR3 has 18 residues. CDR3 amino acids: CASSQDRLAGVNTGELFF. For the CDR3, the DNA is TGCGCCAGCAGCCAAGACCGGCTAGCGGGGGTGAACACCGGGGAGCTGTTTTTT.

This clone appeared a few times. Other DNA sequences within the sample encode an identical CDR3. This sequence joins TRBV7-9 and TRBJ1-2; D unresolved. Germline V CDR1 and CDR2: SEHNR, FQNEAQ (reference sequence). Deletions cut 5 bases from V and 2 bases from J, with 9 bases between. This CDR3 comprises 13 residues. CDR3 coding DNA: TGTGCCAGCAGCGAGACGGGAAACTATGGCTACACCTTC. Translation: CASSETGNYGYTF.